Each of the 22 T cell receptor beta chains below was sequenced from the same sample in a study of long-term antiretroviral therapy in people with HIV (dated by TCRdb to between 2022 and 2023). The immunoSEQ hsTCRB v3.0 assay was used at survey level resolution to sequence the TRB variable region. In its TCRdb copy, this immuneACCESS table keeps in-frame sequences only and misses some clones. Where compared with another copy, unresolved V genes explain less than half of these, and the others have no known cause. The sample table contains about 12,000 clones; only one count was recorded for about 80% of them. Roughly 14% of the sample belongs to the ten largest clones. The specimen was unsorted PBMCs, collected just under 3.2 years before starting antiretroviral therapy. The receptor set was obtained from a man aged 40-49 years with HIV.

The V gene is TRBV2, the J gene TRBJ1-5, with TRBD1 identical over 12 bases. This CDR3 is built from 14 residues. From germline, CDR1 is SNHLY and CDR2 FYNNEI. After removal of 6 bases from V and 4 bases from J, the junction contained 1 base not matched to a gene. The CDR3 nucleotides read TGTGCCAGCAGGGGACAGGGGGCGAATCAGCCCCAGCATTTT. Translating it yields CASRGQGANQPQHF.

The rearrangement uses TRBV18 and TRBJ1-1, with 8 positions matching TRBD1. The CDR3 runs to 14 residues. Germline V CDR1 and CDR2: KGHSH, LQKENI. With 3 bases clipped from V and 4 bases from J, the junction kept 4 bases outside the gene matches. In DNA form, the CDR3 reads TGTGCCAGCTCACCGGGACAGGTGGGCACTGAAGCTTTCTTT. Translating gives CASSPGQVGTEAFF. The full variable domain, completed using reference TRBV18 and TRBJ1-1, is NAGVMQNPRHLVRRRGQEARLRCSPMKGHSHVYWYRQLPEEGLKFMVYLQKENIIDESGMPKERFSAEFPKEGPSILRIQQVVRGDSAAYFCASSPGQVGTEAFFGQGTRLTVV.

This chain joins TRBV6-5 and TRBJ2-7, with 9 bases fitting TRBD1. Germline V gene sequence: CDR1 MNHEY, CDR2 SVGAGI. The ends lost 5 bases at V and 2 bases at J; junction bases unmatched: 7. The CDR3 has 15 amino acids. For the CDR3, the DNA is TGTGCCAGCAGTCACCGACAGGGGGTCCCCTACGAGCAGTACTTC. Encoded protein: CASSHRQGVPYEQYF.

V gene TRBV27 combines with J gene TRBJ2-1, with 8 positions matching TRBD2. Germline values: CDR1 MNHEY, CDR2 SMNVEV (reference sequence). The CDR3 is 14 amino acids. The ends lost 5 bases at V and 7 bases at J; junction bases unmatched: 7. CDR3 in DNA: TGTGCCAGCAGTCTAGGACTAGCTATGAATGAGCAGTTCTTC. As protein: CASSLGLAMNEQFF.

This clone was counted between two and nine times. The chain combines TRBV27 with TRBJ2-5; maybe TRBD1 (6 bases). Trimming cost V 3 bases and J 3 bases, with 14 bases left between them. Per germline, CDR1 MNHEY and CDR2 SMNVEV (reference sequence). The CDR3 loop spans 15 amino acids. CDR3 coding DNA: TGTGCCAGCAGTTTTGTACTTACAGGGAAAGAGACCCAGTACTTC. This gives the protein CASSFVLTGKETQYF.

CDR3 DNA sequence: TGTGCCTGGAGTCTAGCTAATGAAAAACTGTTTTTT. Amino acid sequence: CAWSLANEKLFF. The chain has TRBV30 and TRBJ1-4; D remains unclear. V lost 2 bases and J 3 bases, leaving 4 bases between the germline ends. The CDR3 runs 12 residues. CDR1 and CDR2 from the germline V gene are GTSNPN and SVGIG (reference sequence).

The rearrangement joins TRBV5-5 to TRBJ1-1; 9 nucleotides agree with TRBD1. V lost 3 bases and J lost 2; bases outside the gene matches: 2. Germline values: CDR1 SGHKS, CDR2 YYEKEE (reference sequence). The CDR3 sequence is 14 residues long. This chain's CDR3 is CASSSGQGNTEAFF. CDR3 DNA: TGTGCCAGCAGCTCGGGACAGGGAAACACTGAAGCTTTCTTT.

The CDR3, as DNA: TGTGCCAGCAGTACCGGGACAGGGGGTTGGGATGGCTACACCTTC. Its protein is CASSTGTGGWDGYTF. This chain joins TRBV27 and TRBJ1-2, with 11 bases fitting TRBD1. Trimming removed 5 bases from V and 6 bases from J; junction bases left unmatched: 8. The CDR3 contains 15 residues. In germline, CDR1 is MNHEY, CDR2 SMNVEV (reference sequence).

The rearrangement joins TRBV5-6 to TRBJ1-5, with a tentative D call TRBD1 (6 bases). The germline V gene encodes CDR1 SGHDT and CDR2 YYEEEE. The CDR3 length is 17 residues. The germline V and J ends were trimmed by 4 bases and 5 bases, with 22 bases remaining between them. The chain's CDR3 is CASSVRPAGTYDQPQHF. The CDR3 DNA reads as TGTGCCAGCAGCGTGAGACCTGCCGGGACATATGATCAGCCCCAGCATTTT. Full variable domain (remainder filled in from reference TRBV5-6 and TRBJ1-5): DAGVTQSPTHLIKTRGQQVTLRCSPKSGHDTVSWYQQALGQGPQFIFQYYEEEERQRGNFPDRFSGHQFPNYSSELNVNALLLGDSALYLCASSVRPAGTYDQPQHFGDGTRLSIL.

The CDR3 nucleotides read TGTGCCAGCAGTTATTACAGGGGAGATAATCAGCCCCAGCATTTT. Translation gives CASSYYRGDNQPQHF. The rearrangement links TRBV6-4 to TRBJ1-5; TRBD1 matches at 7 bases. CDR3 length equals 15 residues. CDR1 and CDR2 from the germline V gene are MRHNA and SNTAGT. The ends lost 5 bases at V and 4 bases at J; junction bases unmatched: 8.

The chain employs TRBV11-2 and TRBJ2-1, with D unresolved. Trimming took off 5 bases at V and 2 bases at J, with 10 bases between the two ends. Germline-derived CDR1 and CDR2 are SGHAT and FQNNGV. The CDR3 sequence is 14 residues long. CDR3 nucleotide sequence: TGTGCCAGCAGCCCCGAGAGCGCCTACAATGAGCAGTTCTTC. Translating it yields CASSPESAYNEQFF.

The chain joins TRBV5-5 to TRBJ2-2; 10 bases map to TRBD2. This CDR3 is built from 16 residues. Looked up from germline, CDR1 is SGHKS and CDR2 is YYEKEE (reference sequence). The junction had 6 bases not matched to a gene; V was cut back by 0 bases and J by 7 bases. This CDR3 reads CASSLELAGVVGELFF. The CDR3 DNA is TGTGCCAGCAGCTTGGAGCTAGCGGGAGTCGTCGGGGAGCTGTTTTTT.

The chain uses TRBV7-7 and TRBJ2-1; no definite D call. The germline V gene has CDR1 SSHAT and CDR2 FNYEAQ (reference sequence). Deletions cut 4 bases from V and 4 bases from J, with 8 bases between. This CDR3 is 13 amino acids long. The CDR3 bases are TGTGCCAGCAGCTCGGACGTTTACAATGAGCAGTTCTTC. It yields the protein CASSSDVYNEQFF.

This chain joins TRBV5-4 and TRBJ2-1, with 7 bases matching TRBD1. The germline CDR1 and CDR2 sequences are SGHNT and YYREEE (reference sequence). V trimming: 2 bases; J trimming: 7 bases; junction bases outside the gene matches: 12. CDR3 length equals 16 residues. The CDR3: CASSLQGIRSRNEQFF. DNA of the CDR3: TGTGCCAGCAGCTTACAGGGGATTCGGTCTAGGAATGAGCAGTTCTTC.

The CDR3 nucleotides are TGTGCCAGCAGCATAGAGCGGCTAGAGACCCAGTACTTC. It translates to CASSIERLETQYF. The chain links TRBV7-8 to TRBJ2-5, with D perhaps TRBD2 (5 bases). Trimming left V 5 bases short and J 4 bases short, with 11 bases between. This CDR3 spans 13 amino acids. Germline V gene sequence: CDR1 SGHVS, CDR2 FQNEAQ.

The gene calls are TRBV19 and TRBJ1-5; D not resolved. The CDR3 has 14 residues. Looked up from germline, CDR1 is LNHDA and CDR2 is SQIVND (reference sequence). V was pared by 1 base and J by 1 base, with 5 bases between. DNA of the CDR3: TGTGCCAGTAGTATAGGCAGAAGCAATCAGCCCCAGCATTTT. It yields the protein CASSIGRSNQPQHF. The full variable domain, in which reference TRBV19 and TRBJ1-5 provide the parts outside the CDR3, is DGGITQSPKYLFRKEGQNVTLSCEQNLNHDAMYWYRQDPGQGLRLIYYSQIVNDFQKGDIAEGYSVSREKKESFPLTVTSAQKNPTAFYLCASSIGRSNQPQHFGDGTRLSIL.

The chain employs TRBV2 and TRBJ2-6; D unresolved. Trimming stripped 8 bases from V and 3 bases from J, with 5 bases between. The CDR3 runs to 12 residues. The germline V gene encodes CDR1 SNHLY and CDR2 FYNNEI. The CDR3 reads CASSFGANVLTF. CDR3 coding DNA: TGTGCCAGCTCCTTTGGGGCCAACGTCCTGACTTTC.

The rearrangement links TRBV6-5 to TRBJ1-2; a possible D gene is TRBD1 (5 bases). Trimming took off 6 bases at V and 4 bases at J, with 18 bases between the two ends. The CDR3 spans 15 residues. CDR1 MNHEY and CDR2 SVGAGI come from the germline V gene. The CDR3 sequence is CASSYKRGFRYGYTF. The CDR3 region has the DNA TGTGCCAGCAGCTATAAACGGGGCTTTCGCTATGGCTACACCTTC.

Here the CDR3 reads CAWNAGGTYEQYF. CDR3 bases: TGTGCCTGGAACGCAGGGGGCACCTACGAGCAGTACTTC. This chain links TRBV30 with TRBJ2-7; 8 bases agree with TRBD1. The V and J ends lost 4 bases and 2 bases, in that order; junction bases with no gene match: 4. In germline, CDR1 is GTSNPN, CDR2 SVGIG (reference sequence). This CDR3 spans 13 amino acids.

J is TRBJ2-1 and V is TRBV5-1; a possible D gene is TRBD1 (6 bases). The CDR3 is made up of 15 amino acids. Germline V CDR1 and CDR2: SGHRS, YFSETQ. Trimming left V 3 bases short and J 2 bases short, with 12 bases between. The CDR3 protein is CASSSSGTTYNEQFF. CDR3 coding DNA: TGCGCCAGCAGCTCGTCCGGGACAACCTACAATGAGCAGTTCTTC.

The V and J genes are TRBV7-3 and TRBJ1-3; tentatively, D is TRBD1 (6 bases). V was trimmed by 1 base and J by 0 bases, leaving 10 bases between them. From germline, CDR1 is SGHTA and CDR2 FQGTGA. The CDR3 spans 16 residues. The DNA for the CDR3 is TGTGCCAGCAGCTTAAATGGCAGGGGCTCTGGAAACACCATATATTTT. Its translation is CASSLNGRGSGNTIYF.

This clone was found a few times. The chain uses TRBV7-2 and TRBJ1-2, with D tentatively TRBD1 (5 bases). Germline V CDR1 and CDR2: SGHTA, FQGNSA. With 5 bases removed from V and 6 bases from J, the gap between germline ends came to 16 bases. The CDR3 has 14 residues. The CDR3, as DNA: TGTGCCAGCAGCCTCGGGGGAGGACCAGATGGCTACACCTTC. Protein: CASSLGGGPDGYTF.